The 15 T cell receptor beta chains below all came from one sample that was sequenced in a study of OX40 agonist ivuxolimab in advanced cancers. Produced via immunoSEQ multiplex PCR; TCRdb's table is partial and in-frame only. The sample shows 96,000 or so clones, under 85% of them seen only once. The specimen was CD4+ or CD8+ T cells sorted from blood, collected in a trial of the OX40 agonist ivuxolimab. Source of these receptors: an adult with an advanced solid tumor such as melanoma, head and neck, liver or kidney cancer.

V usage is TRBV4-3 and J usage is TRBJ1-3; a weak D match, TRBD1 (5 bases). This CDR3 has 16 amino acids. Per germline, CDR1 LGHNA and CDR2 YSLEER. The V gene lost 1 base and the J gene lost 8 bases, with 18 bases spanning the gap. This CDR3 reads CASSQAAGARGDTIYF. CDR3 sequence (DNA): TGCGCCAGCAGCCAAGCGGCGGGCGCACGAGGGGACACCATATATTTT.

The V call is TRBV30, the J call TRBJ1-5; D is undetermined. Germline lookup yields CDR1 GTSNPN and CDR2 SVGIG (reference sequence). The CDR3 has 14 residues. Between the trimmed V and J ends, which lost 2 bases and 0 bases, there was a span of 8 bases. The CDR3 DNA is TGTGCCTGGAGTACGGGATATAGCAATCAGCCCCAGCATTTT. The encoded protein is CAWSTGYSNQPQHF.

This clone is a singleton in its sample. The V call is TRBV12-5, the J call TRBJ2-5; maybe TRBD1 (6 bases). The J call may not be correct, given that the DNA end is closer to TRBJ2-7. Per germline, CDR1 LGHNT and CDR2 FRNRAP. This CDR3 spans 15 amino acids. CDR3 sequence: CASGLVRRGSYEQYF. The CDR3 coding sequence is TGTGCTAGTGGTTTGGTTCGCAGGGGATCATACGAGCAGTACTTC.

CDR3 protein: CASSRTGGGQETQYF. The CDR3 DNA reads as TGTGCCAGCAGTCGGACAGGGGGCGGACAAGAGACCCAGTACTTC. The chain recombines TRBV6-1 with TRBJ2-5, with 11 bases that match TRBD1. Trimming cost V 5 bases and J 2 bases; bases outside gene matches: 4. This CDR3 is 15 amino acids long. From germline, CDR1 is MNHNS and CDR2 SASEGT.

The rearrangement joins TRBV18 to TRBJ2-7; TRBD2 agrees at 10 bases. J gave up 0 bases and V 2 bases, and 1 base lay outside the gene matches. CDR1 is KGHSH and CDR2 is LQKENI in the germline V gene. The CDR3 loop spans 15 amino acids. Written as DNA, the CDR3 is TGTGCCAGCTCACCAACTAGCGGGATCTCCTACGAGCAGTACTTC. It yields the protein CASSPTSGISYEQYF.

V and J are TRBV6-1 and TRBJ2-1, with D possibly being TRBD2 (6 bases). CDR1 and CDR2 from the germline V gene are MNHNS and SASEGT. The V and J ends lost 6 bases and 0 bases respectively, with 12 bases between them. This CDR3 spans 15 amino acids. The CDR3 spells CASSVSGSSYNEQFF. The CDR3 nucleotides read TGTGCCAGCAGCGTTAGCGGAAGCTCCTACAATGAGCAGTTCTTC.

The chain employs TRBV20-1 and TRBJ2-5; no clear D. The CDR3 contains 11 residues. V was shortened by 3 bases and J by 2 bases, with 4 bases between the two germline ends. Germline V lookup: CDR1 DFQATT, CDR2 SNEGSKA (reference sequence). Here the CDR3 reads CSARPQETQYF. CDR3 bases: TGCAGTGCTAGGCCTCAAGAGACCCAGTACTTC.

The rearrangement uses TRBV5-1 and TRBJ2-3; D may be TRBD2 (6 bases). Trimming removed 0 bases from V and 4 bases from J, with 12 bases in between. In germline, CDR1 is SGHRS, CDR2 YFSETQ. The CDR3 spans 15 residues. The DNA of the CDR3 is TGCGCCAGCAGCTTGGCTAGGGCTAGCGCAGATACGCAGTATTTT. Protein sequence: CASSLARASADTQYF.

The rearrangement uses TRBV6-5 and TRBJ2-7; 10 nucleotides match TRBD1. Germline trimming cut 2 bases from V and 3 bases from J; bases unmatched to any gene: 1. This CDR3 is built from 14 residues. Germline CDR1 reads MNHEY; CDR2 reads SVGAGI. DNA of the CDR3: TGTGCCAGCAGTTACGGACAGGGGGTCTACGAGCAGTACTTC. Encoded protein: CASSYGQGVYEQYF.

This chain connects TRBV5-1 to TRBJ1-3; 8 nucleotides align to TRBD1. J lost 3 bases, V lost 0 bases, and 5 bases had no gene match. CDR1 and CDR2 from the germline V gene are SGHRS and YFSETQ. The CDR3 length is 16 residues. DNA of the CDR3: TGCGCCAGCAGCTTGGCCGGACAGGGTTATGGAAACACCATATATTTT. Translating it yields CASSLAGQGYGNTIYF.

Worth noting for this clone: Other DNA sequences in the sample encode the same CDR3. J is TRBJ1-1 and V is TRBV19; 9 nucleotides match TRBD1. J was trimmed by 1 base and V by 3 bases; bases with no gene match: 0. The CDR3 runs to 14 residues. Germline V gene data show CDR1 as LNHDA and CDR2 as SQIVND (reference sequence). This CDR3 is CASSMGQGNTEAFF. CDR3 DNA sequence: TGTGCCAGTAGTATGGGACAGGGGAACACTGAAGCTTTCTTT.

This rearrangement joins TRBV9 to TRBJ1-1; D gene unclear. CDR1 is SGDLS, CDR2 YYNGEE, per germline. The CDR3 contains 15 residues. V was pared by 0 bases and J by 6 bases, with 15 bases between. The CDR3 sequence: CASSVVASPVAEAFF. The CDR3 nucleotides are TGTGCCAGCAGCGTAGTGGCCTCTCCGGTGGCTGAAGCTTTCTTT. The complete variable domain, with remaining parts taken from reference TRBV9 and TRBJ1-1, reads DSGVTQTPKHLITATGQRVTLRCSPRSGDLSVYWYQQSLDQGLQFLIQYYNGEERAKGNILERFSAQQFPDLHSELNLSSLELGDSALYFCASSVVASPVAEAFFGQGTRLTVV.

The chain joins TRBV6-1 to TRBJ2-1; 11 nucleotides agree with TRBD2. The J segment lost 2 bases and the V segment lost 4 bases, leaving 1 base of the junction unmatched. CDR1 and CDR2 (germline): MNHNS, SASEGT. The CDR3 length is 15 residues. The CDR3 coding sequence is TGTGCCAGCAGTGGACTAGCGGGACCCTACAATGAGCAGTTCTTC. Translation: CASSGLAGPYNEQFF.

The chain has TRBV7-9 and TRBJ2-7; TRBD2 aligns across 9 bases. CDR1 SEHNR and CDR2 FQNEAQ come from the germline V gene (reference sequence). The CDR3 has 15 residues. Trimming removed 1 base from V and 4 bases from J; junction bases left unmatched: 5. CDR3 loop: CASSLVVAGEYEQYF. The CDR3 bases are TGTGCCAGCAGCTTAGTAGTAGCGGGGGAGTACGAGCAGTACTTC.

The V gene is TRBV19, the J gene TRBJ2-3; no definite D call. V lost 5 bases and J 0 bases, leaving 6 bases between the germline ends. Germline values: CDR1 LNHDA, CDR2 SQIVND (reference sequence). This CDR3 comprises 13 residues. The CDR3 loop reads CASSSVSTDTQYF. For the CDR3, the DNA is TGTGCCAGTAGTTCGGTTAGCACAGATACGCAGTATTTT.